A single sample is the source of the 19 T cell receptor beta chains below, sequenced in a study of blood T cell repertoires in COVID-19 (TCRdb year 2020). The library was obtained by the immunoSEQ multiplex PCR assay. TCRdb holds this immuneACCESS table with in-frame rearrangements only. Some clones are missing; in checked studies, unresolved V genes explain under half, and the rest has no known cause. This sample gives approximately 390,000 clones in total; 90% of them show up just once. The ten largest clones capture 5% to 8.5% of the sample. The material sequenced was peripheral blood. All receptors derive from a young man with active or convalescent COVID-19.

Details on this clone: At one end the junction does not follow the germline gene, possibly because of a read error. The chain uses TRBV9 and TRBJ2-1; 7 bases match TRBD1. The CDR3 is 17 amino acids. The germline CDR1 and CDR2 sequences are SGDLS and YYNGEE. CDR3 residues: CASSVAWGTVSDNEQFF. CDR3 coding DNA: TGTGCCAGCAGCGTAGCTTGGGGGACAGTCTCCGACAATGAGCAGTTCTTC.

The count of this clone is one. The chain employs TRBV6-5 and TRBJ1-5; D unclear. Per the germline V gene, CDR1 is MNHEY and CDR2 is SVGAGI. CDR3 length: 16 residues. The ends were cut back, 0 bases at V and 0 bases at J, with 9 bases in the middle. CDR3 residues: CASSYSGPYSNQPQHF. The CDR3 nucleotides are TGTGCCAGCAGTTACTCTGGCCCGTATAGCAATCAGCCCCAGCATTTT.

The chain links TRBV29-1 to TRBJ1-1; D remains unclear. From germline, CDR1 is SQVTM and CDR2 ANQGSEA. There are 11 residues in the CDR3. Trimming pared 5 bases from V and 1 base from J, leaving 5 bases between. The DNA for the CDR3 is TGCAGCGTTCCAAAGAACACTGAAGCTTTCTTT. It is translated as CSVPKNTEAFF.

V is TRBV11-2 and J is TRBJ2-3; 15 nucleotides match TRBD2. From germline, CDR1 is SGHAT and CDR2 FQNNGV. Trimming removed 5 bases from V and 3 bases from J; junction bases left unmatched: 6. The CDR3 is 17 residues long. In DNA form, the CDR3 reads TGTGCCAGCAGCCGGGGACTAGCGGGAGGATCGACAGATACGCAGTATTTT. This translates into CASSRGLAGGSTDTQYF.

This clone was seen once. The V gene is TRBV6-2 or TRBV6-3, the J gene TRBJ2-3, with 10 nucleotides matching TRBD1. Germline loops: CDR1 MNHEY, CDR2 SVGEGT. V gave up 2 bases and J gave up 5 bases; unmatched junction bases: 10. The CDR3 sequence is 17 residues long. CDR3: CASSYEMGQGSQDTQYF. The CDR3 DNA follows: TGTGCCAGCAGTTACGAGATGGGACAGGGGTCACAAGATACGCAGTATTTT.

The rearrangement uses TRBV7-9 and TRBJ1-5; 8 bases align to TRBD1. This CDR3 is built from 13 residues. Looked up from germline, CDR1 is SEHNR and CDR2 is FQNEAQ (reference sequence). V was pared by 2 bases and J by 7 bases, with 1 base of the junction left unmatched. CDR3 sequence (DNA): TGTGCCAGCAGCTTACAGGGGGCCCAGCCCCAGCATTTT. Its protein is CASSLQGAQPQHF.

In this sample, this clone turned up once. This chain uses TRBV3-1 (or the pseudogene TRBV3-2) with TRBJ1-2; no firm D call. Trimming removed 4 bases from V and 4 bases from J, with 13 bases in between. The germline CDR1 and CDR2 sequences are LGHDT and YNNKEL (reference sequence). The CDR3 is made up of 14 amino acids. The CDR3 DNA is TGTGCCAGCAGCCCAGACCGTTCGGGCTATGGCTACACCTTC. This sequence encodes CASSPDRSGYGYTF.

This sequence joins TRBV18 and TRBJ2-3; TRBD1 might be the D (8 bases). The V end was cut by 2 bases, the J end by 2 bases, with 23 bases between. Germline CDR1 and CDR2: KGHSH and LQKENI. This CDR3 contains 19 residues. The CDR3 DNA follows: TGTGCCAGCTCACCATACTCCACAGGGGGGGCAAGATACACAGATACGCAGTATTTT. Amino acids: CASSPYSTGGARYTDTQYF.

This chain uses TRBV9 with TRBJ2-3; 7 bases are a match to TRBD2. Germline trimming cut 0 bases from V and 1 base from J; bases unmatched to any gene: 5. The length of the CDR3 is 16 residues. CDR1 is SGDLS and CDR2 is YYNGEE in the germline V gene. The DNA of the CDR3 is TGTGCCAGCAGCGTAGACCCGGGAGGAGGCACAGATACGCAGTATTTT. Translating it yields CASSVDPGGGTDTQYF.

V usage is TRBV19 and J usage is TRBJ2-1, with 11 bases aligning to TRBD2. The CDR3 runs to 19 residues. Trimming at V came to 3 bases and at J to 2 bases, leaving 12 bases not matched to a gene. The germline V gene encodes CDR1 LNHDA and CDR2 SQIVND (reference sequence). For the CDR3, the DNA is TGTGCCAGTAGTATGGGGTCTAGCGGGGGGTTTAGGACCTACAATGAGCAGTTCTTC. Amino acids: CASSMGSSGGFRTYNEQFF.

This clone was seen a handful of times. V and J are TRBV27 and TRBJ2-2; 8 bases are a match to TRBD2. The CDR3 runs 14 residues. Per germline, CDR1 MNHEY and CDR2 SMNVEV (reference sequence). Germline trimming cut 11 bases from V and 0 bases from J; bases unmatched to any gene: 5. The CDR3 is CAGKTSANTGELFF. The CDR3 DNA sequence: TGTGCCGGTAAGACTAGCGCGAACACCGGGGAGCTGTTTTTT.

The CDR3 protein is CATSVTGGTETQYF. CDR3 in DNA: TGTGCCACCAGTGTGACAGGGGGCACGGAGACCCAGTACTTC. The rearrangement joins TRBV24-1 to TRBJ2-5, with 10 bases matching TRBD1. V lost 5 bases, J lost 5 bases, and 4 bases stayed unmatched. The CDR3 is 14 amino acids. Germline V gives CDR1 KGHDR, CDR2 SFDVKD.

Only one count was recorded for this clone. The V and J genes are TRBV7-9 and TRBJ1-1, with TRBD1 matching 7 bases. The CDR3 has 13 residues. From germline, CDR1 is SEHNR and CDR2 FQNEAQ (reference sequence). V lost 4 bases and J lost 5; bases outside the gene matches: 4. The chain's CDR3 is CASSSTGQTEAFF. The CDR3 nucleotides are TGTGCCAGCAGCTCGACAGGGCAGACTGAAGCTTTCTTT.

The chain couples TRBV7-9 to TRBJ1-4; 8 bases are a match to TRBD1. Losses at the gene ends were 4 bases for V and 7 bases for J; bases not matched to a gene: 5. Germline V gene lookup returns CDR1 SEHNR and CDR2 FQNEAQ (reference sequence). The CDR3 loop spans 14 amino acids. CDR3 loop: CASSSGQAGEKLFF. In nucleotides, the CDR3 is TGTGCCAGCAGCTCGGGACAGGCGGGTGAAAAACTGTTTTTT. Full variable domain (outside the CDR3, taken from reference TRBV7-9 and TRBJ1-4): DTGVSQNPRHKITKRGQNVTFRCDPISEHNRLYWYRQTLGQGPEFLTYFQNEAQLEKSRLLSDRFSAERPKGSFSTLEIQRTEQGDSAMYLCASSSGQAGEKLFFGSGTQLSVL.

This clone appeared once. The genes are TRBV9 and TRBJ1-4; tentative D call: TRBD1 (5 bases). Germline CDR1 reads SGDLS; CDR2 reads YYNGEE. CDR3 length: 14 residues. V shed 0 bases and J shed 6 bases, with 9 bases lying between them. CDR3 coding DNA: TGTGCCAGCAGCGTAGGTTCGGGGGATGAAAAACTGTTTTTT. Translation gives CASSVGSGDEKLFF.

The genes are TRBV24-1 and TRBJ1-5; the D is unclear. CDR1 KGHDR and CDR2 SFDVKD come from the germline V gene. This CDR3 has 12 amino acids. V was clipped by 2 bases and J by 7 bases, with 5 bases between them. In DNA form, the CDR3 reads TGTGCCACCAGTGATTCCTTGCAGCCCCAGCATTTT. Its translation is CATSDSLQPQHF.

This rearrangement joins TRBV2 to TRBJ1-1; weak D call: TRBD1 (5 bases). This CDR3 has 12 residues. The germline V gene encodes CDR1 SNHLY and CDR2 FYNNEI. Trimming pared 6 bases from V and 4 bases from J, leaving 9 bases between. Written as DNA, the CDR3 is TGTGCCAGCAGGGCGGGACGCACTGAAGCTTTCTTT. This codes for CASRAGRTEAFF.

This sequence joins TRBV18 and TRBJ2-3, with 7 positions matching TRBD1. The CDR3 is 18 residues long. Germline V CDR1 and CDR2: KGHSH, LQKENI. V lost 4 bases and J lost 2; bases outside the gene matches: 15. The CDR3 protein is CASSLYRGASQHTDTQYF. The CDR3 DNA follows: TGTGCCAGCTCACTATACAGGGGCGCTTCACAACACACAGATACGCAGTATTTT.

The chain joins TRBV10-3 to TRBJ1-5, with D possibly TRBD1 on 6 matching bases. Germline CDR1 and CDR2: ENHRY and SYGVKD. The CDR3 is made up of 12 amino acids. Trimming stripped 4 bases from V and 7 bases from J, with 8 bases between. As DNA, the CDR3 is TGTGCCATCAGTGTAGGGGGACAGCCCCAGCATTTT. This encodes CAISVGGQPQHF.